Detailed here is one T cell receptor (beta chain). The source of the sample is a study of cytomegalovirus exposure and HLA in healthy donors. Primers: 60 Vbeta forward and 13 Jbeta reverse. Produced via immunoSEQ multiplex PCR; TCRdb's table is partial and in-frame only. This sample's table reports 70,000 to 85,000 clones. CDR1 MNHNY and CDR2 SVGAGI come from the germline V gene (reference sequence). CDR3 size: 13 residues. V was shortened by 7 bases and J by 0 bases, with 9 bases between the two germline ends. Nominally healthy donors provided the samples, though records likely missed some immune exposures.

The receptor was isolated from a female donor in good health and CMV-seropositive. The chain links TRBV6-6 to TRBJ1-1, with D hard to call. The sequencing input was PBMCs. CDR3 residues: CASTGTMNTEAFF. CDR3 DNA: TGTGCCAGCACAGGCACCATGAACACTGAAGCTTTCTTT.